This T cell receptor beta chain was captured in a study of a mutant IDH1 vaccine in newly diagnosed glioma. About the study: Prior therapy was radiotherapy, temozolomide, or both; most received both. Study-wide results and limits: Researchers report vaccine-induced immune responses in approximately 95% of patients.

As to time point: baseline, week 1 (first vaccination visit). As to treatment: pre-vaccination baseline after standard-of-care therapy. With regard to this clone: Its antigen is not identified.

V dropped 3 bases and J dropped 5; count of bases not matched to a gene: 9. Germline V gene lookup returns CDR1 SGHRS and CDR2 YFSETQ. The CDR3 totals 15 residues. Generated by immunoSEQ multiplex PCR, the TCRdb table keeps only in-frame clones and is missing some. Altogether about 92,000 clones are present, roughly four fifths being singletons, with the ten largest covering 7.4%. This chain links TRBV5-1 with TRBJ2-7; 9 bases match TRBD1. This sequence originates from a woman aged 50 to 60 with glioma. The sequencing here drew on PBMCs, taken from a glioma patient treated with radiotherapy, temozolomide or both. The CDR3 nucleotides read TGCGCCAGCAGCTGGGCCGGGACAGGGTACAACGAGCAGTACTTC. Its translation is CASSWAGTGYNEQYF.